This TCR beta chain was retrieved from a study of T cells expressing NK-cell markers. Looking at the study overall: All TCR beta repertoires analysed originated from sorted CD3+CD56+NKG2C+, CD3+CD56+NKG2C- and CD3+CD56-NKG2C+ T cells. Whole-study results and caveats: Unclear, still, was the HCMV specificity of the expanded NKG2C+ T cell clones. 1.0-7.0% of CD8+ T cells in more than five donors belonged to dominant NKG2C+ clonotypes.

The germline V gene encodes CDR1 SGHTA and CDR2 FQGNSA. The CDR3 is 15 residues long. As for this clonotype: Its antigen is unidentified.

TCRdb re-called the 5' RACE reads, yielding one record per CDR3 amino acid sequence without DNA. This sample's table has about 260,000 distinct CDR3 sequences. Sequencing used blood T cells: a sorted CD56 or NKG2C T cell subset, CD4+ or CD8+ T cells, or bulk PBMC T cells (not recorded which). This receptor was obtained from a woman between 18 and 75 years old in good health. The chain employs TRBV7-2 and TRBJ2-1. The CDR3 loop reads CASSQGGPSYNEQFF.